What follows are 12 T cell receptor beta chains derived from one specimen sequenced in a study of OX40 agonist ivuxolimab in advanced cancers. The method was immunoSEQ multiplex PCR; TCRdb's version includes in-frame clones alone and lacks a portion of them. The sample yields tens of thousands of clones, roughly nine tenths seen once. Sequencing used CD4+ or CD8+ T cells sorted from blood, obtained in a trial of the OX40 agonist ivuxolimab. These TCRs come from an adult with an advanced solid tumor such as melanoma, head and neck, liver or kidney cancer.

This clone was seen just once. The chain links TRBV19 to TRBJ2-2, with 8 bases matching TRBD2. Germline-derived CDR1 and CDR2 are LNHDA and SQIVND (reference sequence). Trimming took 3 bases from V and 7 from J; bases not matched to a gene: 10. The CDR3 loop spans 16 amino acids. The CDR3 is CASSMRLGLADGELFF. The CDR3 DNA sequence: TGTGCCAGTAGTATGCGACTCGGACTAGCTGACGGGGAGCTGTTTTTT.

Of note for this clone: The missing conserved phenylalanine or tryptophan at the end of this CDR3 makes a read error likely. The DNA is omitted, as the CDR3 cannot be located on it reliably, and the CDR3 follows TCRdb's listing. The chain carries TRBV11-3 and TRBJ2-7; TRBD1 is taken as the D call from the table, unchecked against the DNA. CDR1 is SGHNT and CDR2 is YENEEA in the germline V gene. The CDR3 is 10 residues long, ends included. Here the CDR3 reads CASSTRDTLR.

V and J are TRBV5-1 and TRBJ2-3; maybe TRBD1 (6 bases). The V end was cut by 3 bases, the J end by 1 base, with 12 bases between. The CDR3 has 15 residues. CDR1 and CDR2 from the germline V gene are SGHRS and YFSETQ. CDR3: CASSSHRAGTDTQYF. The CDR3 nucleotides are TGCGCCAGCAGCTCACACAGGGCTGGCACAGATACGCAGTATTTT.

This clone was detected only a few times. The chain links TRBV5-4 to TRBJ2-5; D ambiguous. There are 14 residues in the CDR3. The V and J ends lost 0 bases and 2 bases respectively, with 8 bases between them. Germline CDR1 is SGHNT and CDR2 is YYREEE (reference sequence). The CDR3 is CASSLGGQQETQYF. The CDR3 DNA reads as TGTGCCAGCAGCTTGGGGGGTCAACAAGAGACCCAGTACTTC.

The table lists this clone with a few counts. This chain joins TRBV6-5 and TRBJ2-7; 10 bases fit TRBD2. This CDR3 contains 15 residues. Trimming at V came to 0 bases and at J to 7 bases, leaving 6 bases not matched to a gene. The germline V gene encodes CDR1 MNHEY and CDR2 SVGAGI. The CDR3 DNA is TGTGCCAGCAGTTACTCGAAACTAGCGGGACGTGAGCAGTACTTC. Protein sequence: CASSYSKLAGREQYF.

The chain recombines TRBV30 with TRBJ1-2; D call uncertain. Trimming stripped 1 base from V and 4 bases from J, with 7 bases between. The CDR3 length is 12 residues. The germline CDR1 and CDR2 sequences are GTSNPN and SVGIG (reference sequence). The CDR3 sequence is CAWSEGSYGYTF. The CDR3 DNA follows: TGTGCCTGGAGTGAAGGCAGCTATGGCTACACCTTC.

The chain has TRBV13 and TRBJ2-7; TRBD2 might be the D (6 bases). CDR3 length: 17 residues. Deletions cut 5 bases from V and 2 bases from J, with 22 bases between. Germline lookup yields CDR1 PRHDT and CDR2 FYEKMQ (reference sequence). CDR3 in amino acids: CASSPPPRDSRPYEQYF. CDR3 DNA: TGTGCCAGCAGCCCTCCCCCCCGGGACTCACGCCCCTACGAGCAGTACTTC.

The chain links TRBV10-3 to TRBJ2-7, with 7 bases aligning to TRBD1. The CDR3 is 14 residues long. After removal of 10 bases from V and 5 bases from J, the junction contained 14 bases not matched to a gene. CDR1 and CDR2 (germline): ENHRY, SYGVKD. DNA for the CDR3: TGTGCCAGCACCTCAGGGGGAGTTCCTCACGAGCAGTACTTC. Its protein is CASTSGGVPHEQYF.

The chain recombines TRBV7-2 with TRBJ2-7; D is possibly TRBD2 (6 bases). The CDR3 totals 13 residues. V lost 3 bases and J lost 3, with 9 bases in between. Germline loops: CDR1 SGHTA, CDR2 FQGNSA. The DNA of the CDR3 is TGTGCCAGCAGCTTCCTGGGACTCTACGAGCAGTACTTC. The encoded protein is CASSFLGLYEQYF.

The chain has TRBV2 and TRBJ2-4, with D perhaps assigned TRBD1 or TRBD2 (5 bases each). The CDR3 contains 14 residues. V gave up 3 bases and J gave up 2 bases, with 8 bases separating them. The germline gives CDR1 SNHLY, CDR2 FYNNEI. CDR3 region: CASSDWGPKNIQYF. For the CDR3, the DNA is TGTGCCAGCAGTGATTGGGGACCCAAAAACATTCAGTACTTC.

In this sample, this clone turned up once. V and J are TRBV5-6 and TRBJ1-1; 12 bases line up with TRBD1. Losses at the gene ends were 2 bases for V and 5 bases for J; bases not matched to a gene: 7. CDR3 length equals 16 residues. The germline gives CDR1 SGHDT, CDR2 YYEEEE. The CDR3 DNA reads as TGTGCCAGCAGCTTTTTACCGGGACAGGGGGCTACTGAAGCTTTCTTT. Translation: CASSFLPGQGATEAFF.

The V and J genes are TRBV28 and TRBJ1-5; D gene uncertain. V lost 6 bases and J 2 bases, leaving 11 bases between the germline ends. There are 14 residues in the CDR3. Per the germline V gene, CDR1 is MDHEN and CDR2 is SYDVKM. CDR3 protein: CASRSATGNQPQHF. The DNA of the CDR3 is TGTGCCAGCAGGTCCGCTACCGGCAATCAGCCCCAGCATTTT.